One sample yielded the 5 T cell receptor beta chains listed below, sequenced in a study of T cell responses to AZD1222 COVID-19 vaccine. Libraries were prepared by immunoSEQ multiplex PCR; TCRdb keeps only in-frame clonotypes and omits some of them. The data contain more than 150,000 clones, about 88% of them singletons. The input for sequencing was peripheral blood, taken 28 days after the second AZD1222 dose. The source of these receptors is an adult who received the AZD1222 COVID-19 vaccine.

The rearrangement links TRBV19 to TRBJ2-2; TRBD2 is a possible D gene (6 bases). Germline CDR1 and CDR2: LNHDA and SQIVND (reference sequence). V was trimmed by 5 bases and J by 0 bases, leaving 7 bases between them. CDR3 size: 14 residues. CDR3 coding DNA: TGTGCCAGTAGTTGGGGGGCGAACACCGGGGAGCTGTTTTTT. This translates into CASSWGANTGELFF.

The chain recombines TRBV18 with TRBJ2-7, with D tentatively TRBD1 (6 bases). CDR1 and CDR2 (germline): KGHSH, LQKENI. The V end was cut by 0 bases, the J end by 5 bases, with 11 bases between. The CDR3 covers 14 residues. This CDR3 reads CASSPPSGAHEQYF. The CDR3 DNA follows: TGTGCCAGCTCACCACCGTCAGGGGCCCACGAGCAGTACTTC.

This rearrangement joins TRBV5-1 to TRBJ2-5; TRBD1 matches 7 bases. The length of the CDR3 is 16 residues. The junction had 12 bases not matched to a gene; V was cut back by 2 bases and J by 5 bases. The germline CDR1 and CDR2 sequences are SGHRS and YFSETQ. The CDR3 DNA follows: TGCGCCAGCAGCTTACGCGACAGGGTATTTGTGGAGACCCAGTACTTC. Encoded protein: CASSLRDRVFVETQYF.

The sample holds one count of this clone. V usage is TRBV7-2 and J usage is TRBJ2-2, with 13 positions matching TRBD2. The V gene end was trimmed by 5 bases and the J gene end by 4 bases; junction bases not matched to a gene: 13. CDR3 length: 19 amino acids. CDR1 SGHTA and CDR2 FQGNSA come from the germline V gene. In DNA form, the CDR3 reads TGTGCCAGCAGCAAAAGACTAGCGGGAGGCTGGGGATCCACCGGGGAGCTGTTTTTT. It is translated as CASSKRLAGGWGSTGELFF.

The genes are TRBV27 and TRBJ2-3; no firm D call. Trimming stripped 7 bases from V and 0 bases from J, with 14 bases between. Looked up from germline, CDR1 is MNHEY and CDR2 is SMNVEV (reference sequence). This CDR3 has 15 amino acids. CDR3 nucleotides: TGTGCCAGCACCTCCTTCGGCGTAAGCACAGATACGCAGTATTTT. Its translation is CASTSFGVSTDTQYF.